The clone carrying this T cell receptor (beta chain) was seen only a few times. These data come from a study of blood T cell repertoires in COVID-19. Whole-study context: COVID-19 samples, acute and convalescent, were from the United States, Italy and Spain. Sample material is recorded as cDNA or gDNA derived from T cells, B-cell-depleted T cells, or PBMCs.

Original data processing: Amplification of reference gene primers was used by the study to estimate nucleated cell counts. The repertoire was sequenced with immunoSEQ multiplex PCR; TCRdb's copy has only in-frame clones and lacks some. V and J calls plus clone size are reproduced from that table; the DNA served to infer D and trimming. The profile shows about 150,000 clones, around 80% of them singletons. Germline CDR1 is SGHRS and CDR2 is YFSETQ. The CDR3 contains 14 residues. The V gene lost 4 bases and the J gene lost 0 bases, with 9 bases spanning the gap. The origin of this receptor is a woman between 50 and 59 years old with acute or convalescent COVID-19. This rearrangement joins TRBV5-1 to TRBJ2-3; a weak D match, TRBD2 (5 bases). Sample: peripheral blood. CDR3 amino acids: CASSPGRSTDTQYF. The CDR3 DNA sequence: TGCGCCAGCAGCCCGGGAAGGAGCACAGATACGCAGTATTTT. Full variable domain (rest looked up from reference TRBV5-1 and TRBJ2-3): KAGVTQTPRYLIKTRGQQVTLSCSPISGHRSVSWYQQTPGQGLQFLFEYFSETQRNKGNFPGRFSGRQFSNSRSEMNVSTLELGDSALYLCASSPGRSTDTQYFGPGTRLTVL.